This is a list of T cell receptor beta chains from one sample in a study of blood T cell repertoires in COVID-19. Repertoires were generated with immunoSEQ multiplex PCR, while TCRdb's copy carries only in-frame clones and drops some. The data contain approximately 280,000 clones, around 83% of them singletons. Sequenced material: PBMCs or T cells enriched from blood (not recorded which). The receptor source for this set is a man in his forties or fifties who had been exposed to COVID-19. CDR3s include the opening cysteine and the closing phenylalanine or tryptophan. D genes are given only for firm matches. Clone size is stated in some rows and not others, as once, few, many or a class when expanded.

-,14,TRBV18,-,TRBJ1-2,TGTGCCAGCTCACCGGCGGGGGGCGACTATGGCTACACCTTC,CASSPAGGDYGYTF
-,15,TRBV19,-,TRBJ2-2,TGTGCCAGTAGTATATACAGTTCTGGGCGTCGGGAGCTGTTTTTT,CASSIYSSGRRELFF
-,16,TRBV5-6,-,TRBJ1-3,TGTGCCAGCAGCCACACGCTGGCAGGACGGGAAAACACCATATATTTT,CASSHTLAGRENTIYF
-,13,TRBV18,-,TRBJ1-5,TGTGCCAGCTCACCAACGGAGGGACAGCCCCAGCATTTT,CASSPTEGQPQHF
-,15,TRBV7-2,-,TRBJ1-3,TGTGCCAGCAGCTTAGGGACAGTGTTGGGAAACACCATATATTTT,CASSLGTVLGNTIYF
-,11,TRBV20-1,-,TRBJ2-7,TGCAGTTTCCTAGAGCAGCACGAGCAGTACTTC,CSFLEQHEQYF
-,14,TRBV28,-,TRBJ1-5,TGTGCCAGCAGTTTGGGTCAGGGAAAACAGCCCCAGCATTTT,CASSLGQGKQPQHF
-,14,TRBV27,TRBD1,TRBJ1-5,TGTGCCAGCAGTTTAATGGCAGGGGGTCAGCCCCAGCATTTT,CASSLMAGGQPQHF
few,17,TRBV7-3,TRBD1,TRBJ2-2,TGTGCCAGCAGCTTCGGGCGGGGGACAGGGGGCGACGGGGAGCTGTTTTTT,CASSFGRGTGGDGELFF
-,14,TRBV27,TRBD2,TRBJ2-2,TGTGCCAGCAGTTTTTCGGGAGGGCCCGGGGAGCTGTTTTTT,CASSFSGGPGELFF
-,14,TRBV18,TRBD1,TRBJ1-2,TGTGCCAGCTCACCGGCGACAGGGGCATTAGGCTACACCTTC,CASSPATGALGYTF
-,14,TRBV7-3,TRBD1,TRBJ2-5,TGTGCCAGCAGCTTAACGGGACAGGCTGAGACCCAGTACTTC,CASSLTGQAETQYF
-,15,TRBV5-1,-,TRBJ2-7,TGCGCCAGCAGCTTCGAACCTCACAGCTCCTACGAGCAGTACTTC,CASSFEPHSSYEQYF
few,13,TRBV7-9,TRBD1,TRBJ1-6,TGTGCCAGCAGCAAGGAAGCAGGGGGCCTTCTCCACTTT,CASSKEAGGLLHF
-,14,TRBV6-4,-,TRBJ1-1,TGTGCCAGCAGTGAAGAACCAGGGGTGACTGAAGCTTTCTTT,CASSEEPGVTEAFF
-,15,TRBV7-2,TRBD2,TRBJ2-2,TGTGCCAGCAGCTTGGGACTAGCGGGCACCGGGGAGCTGTTTTTT,CASSLGLAGTGELFF
few,12,TRBV7-8,-,TRBJ2-1,TGTGCCAGCAGGGACTATGGGGATGAGCAGTTCTTC,CASRDYGDEQFF
-,19,TRBV6-4,-,TRBJ1-2,TGTGCCAGCAGTGAAAGGCCTAGGGGGGGCCGAACCGGGGACTATGGCTACACCTTC,CASSERPRGGRTGDYGYTF
-,15,TRBV13,TRBD1,TRBJ1-1,TGTGCCAGCAGCTGGACAGGTGGATGGGGAACTGAAGCTTTCTTT,CASSWTGGWGTEAFF
-,13,TRBV18,-,TRBJ2-7,TGTGCCAGCTCACCGGGGAGAAATCGCGAGCAGTACTTC,CASSPGRNREQYF
-,16,TRBV5-5,-,TRBJ2-6,TGTGCCAGCAATTTCCGGGGTGCTCTGGGGGCCAACGTCCTGACTTTC,CASNFRGALGANVLTF
-,19,TRBV7-8,TRBD1,TRBJ1-3,TGTGCCAGCAGCCCGGGCGGCAGGGGGCAAGGGTTCCCCCGAAACACCATATATTTT,CASSPGGRGQGFPRNTIYF
-,17,TRBV19,TRBD2,TRBJ2-3,TGTGCCAGTACCACCCGGGAGGCTAGCGGGACGGCAGATACGCAGTATTTT,CASTTREASGTADTQYF
once,13,TRBV7-9,-,TRBJ1-1,TGTGCCAGCAGCACGGAGGGGTCCACTGAAGCTTTCTTT,CASSTEGSTEAFF
many,15,TRBV5-1,TRBD2,TRBJ2-1,TGCGCCAGCAGCTTGGTTAGCGGGGGGTACAATGAGCAGTTCTTC,CASSLVSGGYNEQFF
-,16,TRBV5-6,-,TRBJ1-2,TGTGCCAGCAGCCGTGGGCTCACCGGAGGGGACTATGGCTACACCTTC,CASSRGLTGGDYGYTF
-,15,TRBV9,TRBD2,TRBJ2-5,TGTGCCAGCAGCGGCTCGACTAGCGGGGCAGAGACCCAGTACTTC,CASSGSTSGAETQYF
-,13,TRBV19,-,TRBJ2-2,TGTGCCAGTAGGCGAACTCCCCTCGGGGAGCTGTTTTTT,CASRRTPLGELFF
-,12,TRBV29-1,-,TRBJ2-7,TGCAGCGTTATACAGGGAGTTCTCGAGCAGTACTTC,CSVIQGVLEQYF
few,14,TRBV25-1,-,TRBJ2-7,TGTGCCAGCAGTGAATTTGCTCCGGGGTACGAGCAGTACTTC,CASSEFAPGYEQYF
once,18,TRBV2,TRBD2,TRBJ2-7,TGTGCCAGCAGTGAAGATCCCCCGGGACTAGCGAGCTCCTACGAGCAGTACTTC,CASSEDPPGLASSYEQYF
-,15,TRBV7-9,-,TRBJ2-1,TGTGCCAGCAGTTCCACAGGGAGTTGGATCGGGGAGCAGTTCTTC,CASSSTGSWIGEQFF
-,18,TRBV14,TRBD2,TRBJ2-4,TGTGCCAGCAGCCCTTCCGGAGGAGCGGGAGGGGGTCGCGGCATTCAGTACTTC,CASSPSGGAGGGRGIQYF
-,15,TRBV6-5,TRBD2,TRBJ2-6,TGTGCCAGCCTCCGGGGGGGGACCGGGGCCAACGTCCTGACTTTC,CASLRGGTGANVLTF
-,14,TRBV12-5,TRBD1,TRBJ2-7,TGTGCTAGTGGCTCCGGGACAGAGGTCGGCGAGCAGTACTTC,CASGSGTEVGEQYF
-,13,TRBV18,-,TRBJ2-3,TGTGCCAGCTCACCTTCAGTCACAGATACGCAGTATTTT,CASSPSVTDTQYF
few,13,TRBV13,-,TRBJ2-3,TGTGCCAGCACCCCCCCGGGGGGCGATACGCAGTATTTT,CASTPPGGDTQYF
-,16,TRBV15,-,TRBJ2-1,TGTGCCACCAGCAGAGAAAAGGCGGACTCCTACAATGAGCAGTTCTTC,CATSREKADSYNEQFF
-,12,TRBV9,-,TRBJ1-6,TGTGCCAGCAGCAGTCGGGATTCACCCCTCCACTTT,CASSSRDSPLHF
-,15,TRBV6-1,TRBD1,TRBJ1-1,TGTGCCAGCAGTGACCGGGACAGGCCCAACACTGAAGCTTTCTTT,CASSDRDRPNTEAFF
few,16,TRBV7-9,TRBD1,TRBJ1-5,TGTGCCAGCAGCTTTGATATCGGACAGGGGGATCAGCCCCAGCATTTT,CASSFDIGQGDQPQHF
-,11,TRBV12-3/TRBV12-4,-,TRBJ2-1,TGTGCCAGCAGTTTTGTCGGTGAGCAGTTCTTC,CASSFVGEQFF
-,16,TRBV12-5,-,TRBJ1-2,TGTGCTAGTGGTTTGACCCGACAGACGGATTTGCGTGGCTACACCTTC,CASGLTRQTDLRGYTF
few,13,TRBV6-5,-,TRBJ2-5,TGTGCCAGCCTTCCTTGGGGCTACGAGACCCAGTACTTC,CASLPWGYETQYF
-,13,TRBV14,TRBD2,TRBJ2-5,TGTGCCAGCAAGGCCCTAGCGGGAGAGACCCAGTACTTC,CASKALAGETQYF
-,15,TRBV14,TRBD1,TRBJ2-5,TGTGCCAGCAGCCAAGCTCAGGGGGTTGGAGAGACCCAGTACTTC,CASSQAQGVGETQYF
-,13,TRBV7-6,-,TRBJ1-2,TGTGCCAGCAGCTTAACAGCAAACTATGGCTACACCTTC,CASSLTANYGYTF
once,12,TRBV6-5,-,TRBJ1-2,TGTGCCAGCAGTTACGCGGGGTATGGCTACACCTTC,CASSYAGYGYTF
-,15,TRBV11-1,TRBD1,TRBJ2-3,TGTGCCAGCAGCTATCTGGGACAGAACACAGATACGCAGTATTTT,CASSYLGQNTDTQYF
many,12,TRBV5-8,-,TRBJ2-3,TGTGCCAGCAGCCCCGGACTCTTTCCGCAGTATTTT,CASSPGLFPQYF
few,15,TRBV7-9,TRBD2,TRBJ2-7,TGTGCCAGCAGACTGGCCGGGACTAGCGGGAACGAGCAGTACTTC,CASRLAGTSGNEQYF
-,14,TRBV6-2/TRBV6-3,-,TRBJ1-5,TGTGCCAGCAGCCGGATTAAAGAGGATCAGCCCCAGCATTTT,CASSRIKEDQPQHF
-,15,TRBV15,TRBD1,TRBJ2-7,TGTGCCACCAGCAGAGAGGGGACAGGGGTCTACGAGCAGTACTTC,CATSREGTGVYEQYF
-,14,TRBV2,-,TRBJ1-5,TGTGCCAGCAGCACGACAGATAGCAATCAGCCCCAGCATTTT,CASSTTDSNQPQHF
-,16,TRBV29-1,TRBD2,TRBJ2-1,TGCAGCGTTAGAGGGACTAGCGGGTCCTCCTACAATGAGCAGTTCTTC,CSVRGTSGSSYNEQFF